This T cell receptor beta chain was recovered during a study of Graves' ophthalmopathy and Graves' hyperthyroidism. TCR beta CDR3 regions were amplified from RNA transcripts. Second-round multiplex PCR came after first-round RT-PCR with HTBI primers. Via MiXCR, TCRdb re-called the multiplex PCR reads, giving one row per CDR3 protein. The data hold about 220,000 distinct CDR3 sequences, with about 22% observed a single time. V lost 5 bases, J lost 8 bases, and 13 bases lay in between. This CDR3 contains 13 residues. The germline gives CDR1 DFQATT, CDR2 SNEGSKA (reference sequence). Lactation, pregnancy, uncontrolled infections and other autoimmune diseases were all grounds for excluding patients. As the starting material, around 9.1 ml of fresh peripheral blood yielded the PBMCs. Overall study results and limits: Sensitivity reached 87.88% and specificity 81.08% for a 13-signature model separating ophthalmopathy from stable hyperthyroidism. Most thyroid clonotypes with frequency above 0.001 were detected in blood too.

Remarks on this clonotype: The antigen is undetermined.

Sequencing used peripheral blood. The rearrangement uses TRBV20-1 and TRBJ1-6, with D perhaps TRBD1 (5 bases). The source is a woman in her 50s with Graves' ophthalmopathy. The CDR3 nucleotides read TGCAGTGCTGGGACCGCCAACGATTCACCCCTCCACTTT. Residues: CSAGTANDSPLHF.